The T cell receptor (beta chain) under discussion was sequenced for a study of beta chain features in type 1 diabetes. Study background: All samples together contributed 95 million to 110 million sorted cells for examination. General study results and limits: Moderately but significantly shorter TCRB CDR3s were found in Type 1 diabetes patients in all four CD4+ subsets. PCR might pick shorter templates more often, in the same way for patients and controls.

Germline CDR1 reads SGHTA; CDR2 reads FQGNSA. Germline trimming cut 4 bases from V and 4 bases from J; bases unmatched to any gene: 6. The CDR3 is 15 amino acids. The whole isolated RNA underwent reverse transcription, so sequencing captured expressed TCRB transcripts. Clones were read by immunoSEQ multiplex PCR, and TCRdb kept only the in-frame ones, dropping some. The table records approximately 160,000 clones, 10% of them present only once. This clone was counted only a few times. The antigen is not known. Blood was collected once per donor into heparin, averaging about 0.12 L. Specimen: central memory CD4+ T cells from blood. The chain recombines TRBV7-2 with TRBJ2-7; 11 bases match TRBD2. This clonotype originated in a man aged 25 to 45 with type 1 diabetes. CDR3 bases: TGTGCCAGCAGCTGGGGTGGGACTAGCGGATACGAGCAGTACTTC. Translating gives CASSWGGTSGYEQYF.